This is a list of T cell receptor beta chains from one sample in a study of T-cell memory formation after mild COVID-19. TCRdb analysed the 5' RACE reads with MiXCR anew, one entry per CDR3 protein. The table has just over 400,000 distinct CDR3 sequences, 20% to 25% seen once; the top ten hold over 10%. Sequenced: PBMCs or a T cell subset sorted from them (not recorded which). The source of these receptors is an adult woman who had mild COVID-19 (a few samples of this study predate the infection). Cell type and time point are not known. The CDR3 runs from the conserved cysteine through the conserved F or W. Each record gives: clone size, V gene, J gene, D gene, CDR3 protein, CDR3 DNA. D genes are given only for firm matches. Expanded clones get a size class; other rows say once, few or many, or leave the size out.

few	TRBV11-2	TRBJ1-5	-	CASSLGPGQKNQPQHF	TGTGCCAGCAGCTTAGGGCCGGGACAAAAAAATCAGCCCCAGCATTTT
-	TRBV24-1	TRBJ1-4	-	CATSAGQYNEKLFF	TGTGCCACCAGTGCCGGACAGTATAATGAAAAACTGTTTTTT
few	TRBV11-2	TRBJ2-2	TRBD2	CASSPMGGVGTGELFF	TGTGCCAGCAGCCCAATGGGAGGGGTCGGCACCGGGGAGCTGTTTTTT
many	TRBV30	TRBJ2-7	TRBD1	CAWRALTPGTGYYEQYF	TGTGCCTGGAGAGCCCTAACCCCAGGGACAGGGTACTACGAGCAGTACTTC
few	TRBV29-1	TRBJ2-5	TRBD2	CSVDQVGAGAETQYF	TGCAGCGTTGATCAAGTCGGTGCGGGAGCAGAGACCCAGTACTTC
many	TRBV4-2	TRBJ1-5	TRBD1	CASSQDYQGVYSNQPQHF	TGTGCCAGCAGCCAAGACTACCAGGGGGTCTATAGCAATCAGCCCCAGCATTTT
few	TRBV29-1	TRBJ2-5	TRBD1	CSAWDRAVGTQYF	TGCAGCGCCTGGGACAGGGCGGTCGGGACCCAGTACTTC
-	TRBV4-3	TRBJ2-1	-	CASSQRDTLTGAAYNEQFF	TGCGCCAGCAGCCAAAGAGACACCTTGACGGGGGCCGCCTACAATGAGCAGTTCTTC
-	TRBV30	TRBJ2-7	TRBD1	CAGGTGGYEQYF	TGTGCCGGAGGGACAGGGGGGTACGAGCAGTACTTC
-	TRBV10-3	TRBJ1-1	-	CATRKDTEAFF	TGTGCCACTCGAAAGGACACTGAAGCTTTCTTT
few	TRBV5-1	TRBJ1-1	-	CASSSHGDMNTEAFF	TGCGCCAGCAGCTCCCACGGGGATATGAACACTGAAGCTTTCTTT
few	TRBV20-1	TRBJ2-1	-	CSAREPPLRHEQFF	TGCAGTGCTAGAGAGCCCCCATTACGTCATGAGCAGTTCTTC
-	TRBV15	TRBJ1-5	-	CATSRDGSNQPQHF	TGTGCCACCAGCAGGGACGGCTCAAATCAGCCCCAGCATTTT
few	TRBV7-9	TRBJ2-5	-	CAIGNQETQYF	TGTGCCATAGGGAATCAAGAGACCCAGTACTTC
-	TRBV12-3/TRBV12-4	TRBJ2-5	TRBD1	CASSITGDPETQYF	TGTGCCAGCAGTATAACAGGGGACCCAGAGACCCAGTACTTC
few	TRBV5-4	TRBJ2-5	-	CASSLVVSRRETQYF	TGTGCCAGCAGCTTGGTGGTGTCCAGGCGAGAGACCCAGTACTTC
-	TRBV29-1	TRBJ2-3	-	CSVVKRDTQYF	TGCAGCGTCGTAAAAAGGGATACGCAGTATTTT
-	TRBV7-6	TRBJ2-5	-	CASSLAAGNQETQYF	TGTGCCAGCAGCTTAGCGGCAGGGAACCAAGAGACCCAGTACTTC
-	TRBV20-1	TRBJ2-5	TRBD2	CSASGTRRETQYF	TGCAGTGCTAGCGGGACTAGAAGGGAGACCCAGTACTTC
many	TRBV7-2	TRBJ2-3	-	CASSPDYLSTDTQYF	TGTGCCAGCAGCCCGGACTACTTAAGCACAGATACGCAGTATTTT
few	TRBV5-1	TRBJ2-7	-	CASSPDTNEQYF	TGCGCCAGCAGCCCGGACACTAACGAGCAGTACTTC
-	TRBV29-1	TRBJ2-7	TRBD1	CSVRTGRSSYEQYF	TGCAGCGTTAGGACAGGGCGAAGCTCCTACGAGCAGTACTTC
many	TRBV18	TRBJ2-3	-	CASSPRDSTDTQYF	TGTGCCAGCTCACCTCGGGACAGCACAGATACGCAGTATTTT
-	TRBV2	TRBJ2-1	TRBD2	CASSEGGRLWNEQFF	TGTGCCAGCAGCGAGGGCGGGAGGTTGTGGAATGAGCAGTTCTTC
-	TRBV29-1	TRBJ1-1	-	CSVEDVGEGATEAFF	TGCAGCGTTGAAGATGTTGGGGAAGGAGCCACTGAAGCTTTCTTT
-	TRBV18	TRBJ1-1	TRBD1	CASSPDRGLTEAFF	TGTGCCAGCTCACCGGACAGGGGGCTTACTGAAGCTTTCTTT
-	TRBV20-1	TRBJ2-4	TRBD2	CSAPGLAGGPGIQYF	TGCAGTGCCCCTGGACTAGCGGGAGGGCCAGGCATTCAGTACTTC
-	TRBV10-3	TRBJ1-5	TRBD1	CAISDQDRGYQPQHF	TGTGCCATCAGTGATCAGGACAGGGGGTATCAGCCCCAGCATTTT
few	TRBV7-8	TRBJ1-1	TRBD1	CASSLAGAGGAGGWTEAFF	TGTGCCAGCAGCTTAGCGGGGGCAGGGGGCGCAGGGGGATGGACTGAAGCTTTCTTT
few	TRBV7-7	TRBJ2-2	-	CASSPESGELFF	TGTGCCAGCAGCCCCGAATCCGGGGAGCTGTTTTTT
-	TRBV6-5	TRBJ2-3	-	CASSYYRERTDTQYF	TGTGCCAGCAGCTACTACAGGGAGAGGACAGATACGCAGTATTTT
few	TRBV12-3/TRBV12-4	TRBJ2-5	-	CASSLKEGVETQYF	TGTGCCAGCAGTTTAAAGGAGGGGGTAGAGACCCAGTACTTC
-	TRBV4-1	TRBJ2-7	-	CASSVGLGYNEQYF	TGCGCCAGCAGCGTGGGCCTGGGTTATAACGAGCAGTACTTC
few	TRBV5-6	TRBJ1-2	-	CASSLGGSLASTF	TGTGCCAGCAGCTTGGGGGGCAGCTTGGCGAGCACCTTC
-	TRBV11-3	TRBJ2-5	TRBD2	CASSLGRDSGAQETQYF	TGTGCCAGCAGCTTAGGTCGTGATAGCGGGGCCCAAGAGACCCAGTACTTC
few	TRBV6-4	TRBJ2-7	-	CASSDSNWTWTERDEQYF	TGTGCCAGCAGTGACTCAAATTGGACGTGGACGGAGAGAGACGAGCAGTACTTC
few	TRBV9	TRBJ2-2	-	CASSVTGTPTGELFF	TGTGCCAGCAGCGTAACCGGGACACCAACCGGGGAGCTGTTTTTT
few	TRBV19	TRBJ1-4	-	CASSEFMSEKLFF	TGTGCCAGTAGCGAGTTTATGAGTGAAAAACTGTTTTTT
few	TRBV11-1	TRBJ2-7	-	CASSPQRTYSIYEQYF	TGTGCCAGCAGCCCACAACGGACGTACAGCATCTACGAGCAGTACTTC
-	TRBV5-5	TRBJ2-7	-	CASSLWQDYEQYF	TGTGCCAGCAGCTTGTGGCAGGACTACGAGCAGTACTTC
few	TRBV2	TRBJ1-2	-	CASSEGALGYGYTF	TGTGCCAGCAGTGAAGGGGCCCTCGGCTATGGCTACACCTTC
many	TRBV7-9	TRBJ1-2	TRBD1	CASSLDQAGGNGYTF	TGTGCCAGCAGCTTAGACCAAGCAGGGGGCAATGGCTACACCTTC
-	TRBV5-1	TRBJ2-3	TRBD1	CASSHGQGPATDTQYF	TGCGCCAGCAGCCACGGACAGGGCCCTGCCACAGATACGCAGTATTTT
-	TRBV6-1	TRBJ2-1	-	CAGGLVSYNEQFF	TGTGCCGGGGGGCTCGTGTCCTACAATGAGCAGTTCTTC
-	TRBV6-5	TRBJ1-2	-	CASSPNPGRANYGYTF	TGTGCCAGCAGTCCGAACCCAGGGAGAGCTAACTATGGCTACACCTTC
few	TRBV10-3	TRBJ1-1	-	CAISDRQENTEAFF	TGTGCCATCAGTGATAGACAGGAGAACACTGAAGCTTTCTTT
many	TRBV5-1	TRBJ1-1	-	CASRSGNGLNTEAFF	TGCGCCAGCAGGTCCGGGAACGGATTGAACACTGAAGCTTTCTTT
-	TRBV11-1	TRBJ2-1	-	CASSLAGKSLNEQFF	TGTGCCAGCAGCTTAGCAGGGAAGTCATTGAATGAGCAGTTCTTC
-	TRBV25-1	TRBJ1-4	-	CASSPAAYEKLFF	TGTGCCAGCAGTCCAGCGGCGTATGAAAAACTGTTTTTT
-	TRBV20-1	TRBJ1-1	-	CSAREGTGTLNTEAFF	TGCAGTGCTAGAGAAGGAACAGGGACGCTGAACACTGAAGCTTTCTTT
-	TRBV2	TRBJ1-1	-	CASSNKENTEAFF	TGTGCCAGCAGCAACAAGGAGAACACTGAAGCTTTCTTT
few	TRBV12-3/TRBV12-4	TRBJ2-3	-	CASSLGIEGDTQYF	TGTGCCAGCAGTTTGGGGATAGAGGGAGATACGCAGTATTTT
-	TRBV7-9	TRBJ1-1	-	CASSLGGHPNTEAFF	TGTGCCAGCAGCTTAGGGGGACATCCGAACACTGAAGCTTTCTTT
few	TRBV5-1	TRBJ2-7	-	CASSWGGSEGEQYF	TGCGCCAGCAGCTGGGGCGGTTCTGAGGGGGAGCAGTACTTC